This T cell receptor beta chain was observed in a study of blood T cell repertoires in COVID-19. J was trimmed by 4 bases and V by 4 bases; bases with no gene match: 4. The CDR3 is made up of 14 amino acids. Germline loops: CDR1 MGHRA, CDR2 YSYEKL. Clones were sequenced by immunoSEQ multiplex PCR, and TCRdb holds only the in-frame ones, with some missing. The repertoire holds 90,000 to 140,000 clones, with approximately 83% as singletons. This clone was counted a few times. The chain joins TRBV4-1 to TRBJ1-2; 9 nucleotides agree with TRBD1. Sequencing was done on a sample of peripheral blood. The source is a man in his fifties or sixties with acute or convalescent COVID-19. The CDR3 region is CASSLGTGSYGYTF. CDR3 nucleotides: TGCGCCAGCAGCCTCGGGACAGGGAGCTATGGCTACACCTTC.